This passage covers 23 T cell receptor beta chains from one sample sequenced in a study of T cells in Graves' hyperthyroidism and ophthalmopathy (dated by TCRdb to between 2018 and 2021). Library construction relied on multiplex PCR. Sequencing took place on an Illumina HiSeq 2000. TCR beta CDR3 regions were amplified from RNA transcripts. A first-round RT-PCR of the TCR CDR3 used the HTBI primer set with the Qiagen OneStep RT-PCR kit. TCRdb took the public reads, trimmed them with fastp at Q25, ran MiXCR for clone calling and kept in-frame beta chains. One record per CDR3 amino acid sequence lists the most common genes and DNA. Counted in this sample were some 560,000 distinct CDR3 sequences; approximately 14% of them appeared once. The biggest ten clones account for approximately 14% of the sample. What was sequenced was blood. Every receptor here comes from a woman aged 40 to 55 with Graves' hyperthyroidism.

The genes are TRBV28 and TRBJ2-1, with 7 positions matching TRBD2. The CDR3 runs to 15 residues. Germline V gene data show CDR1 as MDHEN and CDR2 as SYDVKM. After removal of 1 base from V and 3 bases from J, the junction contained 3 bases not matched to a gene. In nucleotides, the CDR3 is TGTGCCAGCAGTTTATTCGGGGGGTTCTACAATGAGCAGTTCTTC. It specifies CASSLFGGFYNEQFF.

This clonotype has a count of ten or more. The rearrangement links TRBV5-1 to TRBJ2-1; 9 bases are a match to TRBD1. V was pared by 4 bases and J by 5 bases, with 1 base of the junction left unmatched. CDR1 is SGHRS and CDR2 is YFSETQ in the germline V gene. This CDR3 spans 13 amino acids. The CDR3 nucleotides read TGCGCCAGCAGCAGGACAGGGGACAATGAGCAGTTCTTC. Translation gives CASSRTGDNEQFF.

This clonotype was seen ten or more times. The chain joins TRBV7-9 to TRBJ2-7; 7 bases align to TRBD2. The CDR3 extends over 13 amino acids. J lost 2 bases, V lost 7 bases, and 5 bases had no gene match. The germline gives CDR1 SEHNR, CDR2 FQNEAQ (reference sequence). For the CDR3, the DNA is TGTGCCAGCACTGCGGCGGGGGCCTACGAGCAGTACTTC. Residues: CASTAAGAYEQYF.

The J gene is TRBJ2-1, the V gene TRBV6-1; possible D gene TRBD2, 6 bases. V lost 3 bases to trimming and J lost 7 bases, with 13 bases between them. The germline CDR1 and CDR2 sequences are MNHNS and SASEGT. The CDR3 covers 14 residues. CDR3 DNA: TGTGCCAGCAGTGATATGAGGGCGGGGAATGAGCAGTTCTTC. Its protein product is CASSDMRAGNEQFF.

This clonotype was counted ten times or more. CDR3 DNA: TGTGCTAGTGGTACCCGACAGGGTGAGCAGTACTTC. Its translation: CASGTRQGEQYF. This sequence joins TRBV12-5 and TRBJ2-7, with 7 bases matching TRBD1. The V gene's germline CDR1 is LGHNT and CDR2 FRNRAP. V was pared by 5 bases and J by 7 bases, with 5 bases of the junction left unmatched. The CDR3 spans 12 residues.

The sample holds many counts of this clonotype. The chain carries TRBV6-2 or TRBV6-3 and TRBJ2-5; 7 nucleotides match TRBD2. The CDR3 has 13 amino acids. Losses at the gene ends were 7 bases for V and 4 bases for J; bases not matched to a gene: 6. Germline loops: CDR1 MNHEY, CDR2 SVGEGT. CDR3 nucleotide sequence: TGTGCCAGCAATTCGGGACTACCAGAGACCCAGTACTTC. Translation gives CASNSGLPETQYF.

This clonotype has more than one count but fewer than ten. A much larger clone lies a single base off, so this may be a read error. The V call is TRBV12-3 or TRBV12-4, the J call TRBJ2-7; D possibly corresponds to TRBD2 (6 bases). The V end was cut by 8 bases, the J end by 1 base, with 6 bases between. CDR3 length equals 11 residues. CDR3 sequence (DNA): TGTGCCAGCGCGGGGTCCTACGAGCAGTACTTC. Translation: CASAGSYEQYF.

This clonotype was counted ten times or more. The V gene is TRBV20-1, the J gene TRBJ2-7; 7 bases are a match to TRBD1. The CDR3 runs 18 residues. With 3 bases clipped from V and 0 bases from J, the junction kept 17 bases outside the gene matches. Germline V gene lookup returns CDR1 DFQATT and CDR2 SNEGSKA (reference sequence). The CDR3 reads CSARSLTGRIFFSYEQYF. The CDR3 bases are TGCAGTGCTAGGAGTCTGACAGGGCGTATCTTTTTCTCCTACGAGCAGTACTTC.

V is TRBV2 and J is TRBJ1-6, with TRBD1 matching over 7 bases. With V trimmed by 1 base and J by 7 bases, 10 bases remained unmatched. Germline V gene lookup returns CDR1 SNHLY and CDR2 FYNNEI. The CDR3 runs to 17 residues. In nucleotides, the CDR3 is TGTGCCAGCAGTGAAGAGGGGGCTATGGGGCAGAATTCACCCCTCCACTTT. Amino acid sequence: CASSEEGAMGQNSPLHF. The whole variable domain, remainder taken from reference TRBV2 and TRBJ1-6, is EPEVTQTPSHQVTQMGQEVILRCVPISNHLYFYWYRQILGQKVEFLVSFYNNEISEKSEIFDDQFSVERPDGSNFTLKIRSTKLEDSAMYFCASSEEGAMGQNSPLHFGNGTRLTVT.

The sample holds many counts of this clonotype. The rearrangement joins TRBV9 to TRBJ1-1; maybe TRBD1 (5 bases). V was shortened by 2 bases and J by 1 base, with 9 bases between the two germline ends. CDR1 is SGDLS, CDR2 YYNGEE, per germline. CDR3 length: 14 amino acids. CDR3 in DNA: TGTGCCAGCAGCGTGAGGGGCGAGAACACTGAAGCTTTCTTT. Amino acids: CASSVRGENTEAFF.

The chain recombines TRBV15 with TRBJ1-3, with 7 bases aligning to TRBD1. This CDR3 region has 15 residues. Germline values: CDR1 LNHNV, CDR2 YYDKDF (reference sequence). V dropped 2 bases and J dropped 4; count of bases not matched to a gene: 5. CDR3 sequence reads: CATSRSRTGGNTIYF. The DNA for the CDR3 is TGTGCCACCAGCAGATCCCGGACAGGAGGAAACACCATATATTTT.

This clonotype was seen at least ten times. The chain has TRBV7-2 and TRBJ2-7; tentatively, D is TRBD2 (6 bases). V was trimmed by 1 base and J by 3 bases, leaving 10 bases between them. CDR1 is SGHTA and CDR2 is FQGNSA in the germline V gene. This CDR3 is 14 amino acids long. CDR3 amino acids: CASSLDGRGYEQYF. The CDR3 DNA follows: TGTGCCAGCAGCTTAGACGGGAGAGGCTACGAGCAGTACTTC.

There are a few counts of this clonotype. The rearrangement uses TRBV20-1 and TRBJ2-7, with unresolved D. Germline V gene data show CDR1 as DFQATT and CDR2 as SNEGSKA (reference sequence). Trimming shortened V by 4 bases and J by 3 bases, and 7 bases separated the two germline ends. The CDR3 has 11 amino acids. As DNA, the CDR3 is TGCAGTGCTACTGCCAGCTACGAGCAGTACTTC. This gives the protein CSATASYEQYF.

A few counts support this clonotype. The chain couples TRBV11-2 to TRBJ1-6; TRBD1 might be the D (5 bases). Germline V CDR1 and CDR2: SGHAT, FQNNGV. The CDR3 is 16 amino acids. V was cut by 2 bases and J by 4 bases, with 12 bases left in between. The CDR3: CASSLRGGIYNSPLHF. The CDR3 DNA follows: TGTGCCAGCAGCTTAAGGGGAGGGATTTATAATTCACCCCTCCACTTT.

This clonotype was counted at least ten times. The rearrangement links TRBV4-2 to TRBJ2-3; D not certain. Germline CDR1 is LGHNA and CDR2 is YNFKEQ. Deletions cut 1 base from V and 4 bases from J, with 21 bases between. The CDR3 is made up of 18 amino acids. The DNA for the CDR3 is TGTGCCAGCAGCCAAGTCTCACTATTCACAAATGTTCCAGATACGCAGTATTTT. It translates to CASSQVSLFTNVPDTQYF.

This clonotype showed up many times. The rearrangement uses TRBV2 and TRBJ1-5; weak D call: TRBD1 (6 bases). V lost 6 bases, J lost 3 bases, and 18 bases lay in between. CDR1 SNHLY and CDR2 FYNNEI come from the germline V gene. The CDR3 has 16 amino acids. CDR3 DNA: TGTGCCAGCAGCGAGAGACAGGTGTTTCTCAATCAGCCCCAGCATTTT. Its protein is CASSERQVFLNQPQHF.

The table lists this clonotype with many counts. The CDR3 is CASSYTPDRGASGYTF. CDR3 DNA sequence: TGTGCCAGCAGTTACACGCCGGACAGGGGCGCGAGTGGCTACACCTTC. The rearrangement links TRBV6-5 to TRBJ1-2; 9 bases are a match to TRBD1. V gave up 2 bases and J gave up 7 bases; unmatched junction bases: 11. CDR3 length: 16 residues. The germline V gene has CDR1 MNHEY and CDR2 SVGAGI.

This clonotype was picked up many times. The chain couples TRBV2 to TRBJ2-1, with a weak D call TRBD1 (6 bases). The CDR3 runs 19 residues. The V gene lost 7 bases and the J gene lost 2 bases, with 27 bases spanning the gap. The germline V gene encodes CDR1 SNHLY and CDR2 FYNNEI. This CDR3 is CASKDGMVGADLTYNEQFF. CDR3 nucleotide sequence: TGTGCCAGCAAGGATGGAATGGTGGGGGCCGACCTCACCTACAATGAGCAGTTCTTC. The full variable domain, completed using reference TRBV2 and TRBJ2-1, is EPEVTQTPSHQVTQMGQEVILRCVPISNHLYFYWYRQILGQKVEFLVSFYNNEISEKSEIFDDQFSVERPDGSNFTLKIRSTKLEDSAMYFCASKDGMVGADLTYNEQFFGPGTRLTVL.

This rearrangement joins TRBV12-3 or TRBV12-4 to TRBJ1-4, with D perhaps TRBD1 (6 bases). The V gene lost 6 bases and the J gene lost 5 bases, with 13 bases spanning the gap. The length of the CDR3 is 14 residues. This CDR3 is CASRSTGPNEKLFF. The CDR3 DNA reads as TGTGCCAGCAGGTCGACAGGTCCGAATGAAAAACTGTTTTTT.

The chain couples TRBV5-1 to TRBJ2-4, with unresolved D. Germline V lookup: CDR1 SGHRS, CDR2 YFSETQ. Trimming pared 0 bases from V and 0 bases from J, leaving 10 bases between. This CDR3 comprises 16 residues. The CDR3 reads CASSLVSGLAKNIQYF. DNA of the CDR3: TGCGCCAGCAGCTTGGTATCCGGCCTAGCCAAAAACATTCAGTACTTC.

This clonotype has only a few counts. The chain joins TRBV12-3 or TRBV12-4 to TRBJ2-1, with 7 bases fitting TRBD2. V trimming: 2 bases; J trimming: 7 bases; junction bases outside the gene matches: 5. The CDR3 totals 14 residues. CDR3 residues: CASSLQGTTNEQFF. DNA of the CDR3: TGTGCCAGCAGTTTACAAGGGACTACGAATGAGCAGTTCTTC.

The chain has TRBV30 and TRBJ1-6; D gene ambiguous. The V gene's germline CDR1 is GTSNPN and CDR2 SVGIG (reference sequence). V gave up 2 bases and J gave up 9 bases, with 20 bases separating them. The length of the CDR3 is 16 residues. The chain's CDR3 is CAWSSSPWREVSPLHF. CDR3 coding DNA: TGTGCCTGGAGTTCCTCCCCCTGGAGAGAGGTTTCACCCCTCCACTTT.

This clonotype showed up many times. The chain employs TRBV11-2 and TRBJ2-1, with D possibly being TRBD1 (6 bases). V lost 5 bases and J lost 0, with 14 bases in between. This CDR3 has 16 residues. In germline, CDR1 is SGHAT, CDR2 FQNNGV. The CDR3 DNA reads TGTGCCAGCAGCCGACGGGACATGAGCTCCTACAATGAGCAGTTCTTC. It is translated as CASSRRDMSSYNEQFF.